The 6 T cell receptor beta chains below were found in one sample sequenced in a study of CD8+ T cells in alopecia areata. Treatment given: oral pan-JAK inhibitor, 5-10 mg twice daily. It was cDNA, reverse transcribed from extracted RNA, that served as the sequencing template. The method was immunoSEQ multiplex PCR; TCRdb's version includes in-frame clones alone and lacks a portion of them. The data hold over 200,000 clones, with 55% to 70% observed a single time. Sequences were derived from CD4+ T cells sorted from blood, sampled at week 4, from a patient treated with tofacitinib. The receptors were sampled from a human donor with alopecia areata.

V is TRBV2 and J is TRBJ1-2, with D unresolved. Germline V lookup: CDR1 SNHLY, CDR2 FYNNEI. Trimming took off 4 bases at V and 5 bases at J, with 5 bases between the two ends. This CDR3 has 11 residues. CDR3: CASSARYGYTF. The CDR3 DNA sequence: TGTGCCAGCAGTGCGAGGTATGGCTACACCTTC.

This rearrangement joins TRBV6-5 to TRBJ2-7; 7 nucleotides agree with TRBD2. The CDR3 length is 15 residues. J lost 3 bases, V lost 5 bases, and 10 bases had no gene match. Germline V lookup: CDR1 MNHEY, CDR2 SVGAGI. CDR3 nucleotide sequence: TGTGCCAGCAGTACCTTTGGGGGGGATCTCTACGAGCAGTACTTC. This gives the protein CASSTFGGDLYEQYF.

The chain carries TRBV5-1 and TRBJ2-1, with D possibly TRBD1 on 5 matching bases. This CDR3 comprises 12 residues. The germline CDR1 and CDR2 sequences are SGHRS and YFSETQ. Trimming left V 1 base short and J 8 bases short, with 7 bases between. As DNA, the CDR3 is TGCGCCAGCAGCTTGAGGGGTCATGAGCAGTTCTTC. Its protein is CASSLRGHEQFF.

The CDR3 loop is CASSIVGRSDGYTF. The CDR3 DNA follows: TGTGCCAGTAGTATAGTTGGGCGCTCGGATGGCTACACCTTC. The chain joins TRBV19 to TRBJ1-2; the D is unclear. Per the germline V gene, CDR1 is LNHDA and CDR2 is SQIVND (reference sequence). The V and J ends lost 1 base and 6 bases respectively, with 12 bases between them. The CDR3 has 14 residues.

This clone was seen a few times. The chain carries TRBV6-5 and TRBJ2-5; 8 bases align to TRBD1. Germline V gene lookup returns CDR1 MNHEY and CDR2 SVGAGI. The trim removed 6 bases at V and 3 bases at J, leaving 9 bases unmatched. The CDR3 spans 15 residues. The CDR3 is CASRFGQGREETQYF. The CDR3 DNA follows: TGTGCCAGCAGATTTGGACAGGGAAGAGAAGAGACCCAGTACTTC.

The chain employs TRBV29-1 and TRBJ2-2; no clear D gene. CDR3 length equals 12 residues. Germline V gene lookup returns CDR1 SQVTM and CDR2 ANQGSEA. V lost 5 bases, J lost 7 bases, and 11 bases lay in between. CDR3 bases: TGCAGCGTTTGCAAAGAGGTCGGGGAGCTGTTTTTT. This gives the protein CSVCKEVGELFF.